This T cell receptor beta chain was recovered during a study of cytomegalovirus exposure and HLA in healthy donors. Broader study findings: Indistinguishability led to the exclusion of some V segments, TRBV6-2 and TRBV6-3 included.

V lost 5 bases, J lost 4 bases, and 21 bases lay in between. The CDR3 is 16 amino acids. Looked up from germline, CDR1 is SEHNR and CDR2 is FQNEAQ (reference sequence). This clone was detected only a few times. The antigen remains unidentified. Amplification used 60 Vbeta primers and 13 Jbeta primers. Repertoires were generated with immunoSEQ multiplex PCR, while TCRdb's copy carries only in-frame clones and drops some. The repertoire holds around 100,000 clones, with roughly three fifths as singletons. This receptor was taken from a human donor in good health. The rearrangement uses TRBV7-9 and TRBJ2-7, with TRBD1 as a possible D gene (6 bases). Sample: PBMCs. CDR3 residues: CASSTTGPGTLYEQYF. DNA of the CDR3: TGTGCCAGCAGCACCACAGGGCCGGGCACCTTATACGAGCAGTACTTC.